The rows below give T cell receptor beta chains drawn from one sample of a study of T cell repertoires and HLA-DP antigens. Clones were sequenced by immunoSEQ multiplex PCR, and TCRdb holds only the in-frame ones, with some missing. The sample includes about 110,000 clones, 92% of them seen just once. No antigens are known for them. The sequencing input was CD4+ T cells from PBMCs. The receptor source for this set is a woman between 18 and 30 years old in good health and CMV-seronegative. Both conserved end residues are part of each CDR3. The order of the fields is clone size, V gene, D gene, J gene, CDR3 DNA, CDR3 protein. The D gene is left open where the match is weak. Part of the rows lack a size; the others show once, few, many or a class for expanded clones.

>NA|TRBV20-1|NA|TRBJ2-1
TGCAGTGCTCTAAGGGGAAATGAGCAGTTCTTC
CSALRGNEQFF
>NA|TRBV18|NA|TRBJ2-5
TGTGCCAGCTCACCGACCACCCAAGAGACCCAGTACTTC
CASSPTTQETQYF
>NA|TRBV27|NA|TRBJ2-7
TGTGCCAGCAGCCGGCCAGGCACCTACGAGCAGTACTTC
CASSRPGTYEQYF
>once|TRBV9|NA|TRBJ1-1
TGTGCCAGCAGCGTCGGGACGGTGAACACTGAAGCTTTCTTT
CASSVGTVNTEAFF
>NA|TRBV4-2|TRBD1|TRBJ1-2
TGTGCCAGCAGCCAAGATAAAGGACAGGGACCTTATGGCTACACCTTC
CASSQDKGQGPYGYTF
>NA|TRBV5-6|NA|TRBJ2-2
TGTGCCAGCAGCCCCGGACAAAACGGGGAGCTGTTTTTT
CASSPGQNGELFF
>NA|TRBV27|NA|TRBJ1-4
TGTGCCAGCAGTTTATCCCGACAATCTGCAACTAATGAAAAACTGTTTTTT
CASSLSRQSATNEKLFF
>NA|TRBV10-3|NA|TRBJ2-6
TGTGCCATCAGTGCTTCTGGGGCCAACGTCCTGACTTTC
CAISASGANVLTF
>NA|TRBV18|NA|TRBJ1-5
TGTGCCAGCTCACTTAAATCCCCGCGGGATCAGCCCCAGCATTTT
CASSLKSPRDQPQHF
>NA|TRBV5-1|NA|TRBJ2-2
TGCGCCAGCAGGGTATGGGAGAACACCGGGGAGCTGTTTTTT
CASRVWENTGELFF
>NA|TRBV10-3|TRBD2|TRBJ2-2
TGTGCCATCAGTAGCGGGGGGAGGACCGGGGAGCTGTTTTTT
CAISSGGRTGELFF
>NA|TRBV5-6|NA|TRBJ1-4
TGTGCCAGCAGCTTGGCAGGGGCTAATGAAAAACTGTTTTTT
CASSLAGANEKLFF
>NA|TRBV27|NA|TRBJ2-1
TGTGCCATCGGTGGGGGGGCCGGGGATGAGCAGTTCTTC
CAIGGGAGDEQFF
>NA|TRBV28|NA|TRBJ2-2
TGTGCCAGCAGTTTAATAACCCCCGGGGAGCTGTTTTTT
CASSLITPGELFF
>NA|TRBV14|NA|TRBJ1-1
TGTGCCAGCAGCCAAGTGGCCCTCCGAATCAGGAACACTGAAGCTTTCTTT
CASSQVALRIRNTEAFF
>NA|TRBV6-5|NA|TRBJ1-4
TGTGCCAGCAGTTACTCGTCTCGGCGGGAAAAACTGTTTTTT
CASSYSSRREKLFF